A selection of T cell receptor beta chains follows, all from one sample in a study of blood T cell repertoires in COVID-19. Measured with immunoSEQ multiplex PCR; TCRdb has only the in-frame clones, and not every one. This sample has roughly 330,000 clones, with 86% found just once. The specimen sequenced was PBMCs or T cells enriched from blood (not recorded which). These receptors were obtained from a woman aged 18 to 35 who had recovered from COVID-19. Each CDR3 is given with its conserved first and last residue. A D gene is named only where the DNA matches it firmly. Some rows have no size entry. The others give once, few or many, or a class for an expanded clone.

CDR3 protein	CDR3 DNA	V gene	J gene	CDR3 length	D gene	clone size
CASSQDRYTGELFF	TGTGCCAGCAGCCAAGACCGTTACACCGGGGAGCTGTTTTTT	TRBV3-1/TRBV3-2	TRBJ2-2	14	-	-
CAISESSQGPQGIQYF	TGTGCCATCAGTGAGTCCTCCCAGGGGCCTCAGGGGATTCAGTACTTC	TRBV10-3	TRBJ2-4	16	-	once
CASSPPNFQGNQPQHF	TGTGCCAGCTCACCACCGAATTTCCAGGGCAATCAGCCCCAGCATTTT	TRBV18	TRBJ1-5	16	-	-
CASSATGGRGNTEAFF	TGTGCCAGCAGCGCAACAGGGGGAAGAGGGAACACTGAAGCTTTCTTT	TRBV7-9	TRBJ1-1	16	TRBD1	once
CASRVEGNYGYTF	TGCGCCAGCAGGGTGGAGGGGAACTATGGCTACACCTTC	TRBV5-1	TRBJ1-2	13	-	-
CASSVGTPGEQYF	TGTGCCAGCTCAGTGGGGACTCCGGGCGAGCAGTACTTC	TRBV18	TRBJ2-7	13	-	few
CSGQAGNTIYF	TGCAGTGGGCAGGCTGGAAACACCATATATTTT	TRBV29-1	TRBJ1-3	11	-	once
CASSRGVAQETQYF	TGCGCCAGCAGCCGGGGGGTTGCTCAAGAGACCCAGTACTTC	TRBV5-1	TRBJ2-5	14	TRBD2	-
CASSGMMNRDEQFF	TGTGCCAGCAGTGGCATGATGAATCGGGATGAGCAGTTCTTC	TRBV2	TRBJ2-1	14	-	-
CASSDRGLLLAYEQYF	TGTGCCAGCAGTGATCGAGGCCTACTACTGGCCTACGAGCAGTACTTC	TRBV25-1	TRBJ2-7	16	-	-
CASQMWRENTGELFF	TGTGCCAGCCAAATGTGGCGGGAAAACACCGGGGAGCTGTTTTTT	TRBV28	TRBJ2-2	15	-	-
CASSLRADGGRSGYTF	TGTGCCAGCAGCCTAAGGGCCGACGGAGGCCGTAGTGGCTACACCTTC	TRBV6-4	TRBJ1-2	16	-	-
CASSERAGQLDYGYTF	TGCGCCAGCAGTGAGAGGGCGGGGCAGCTGGACTATGGCTACACCTTC	TRBV10-2	TRBJ1-2	16	-	-
CASSATRPYNEQFF	TGCGCCAGCAGCGCGACTAGACCCTACAATGAGCAGTTCTTC	TRBV5-1	TRBJ2-1	14	-	-
CASSWGGTGSPLHF	TGTGCCAGCTCCTGGGGAGGGACGGGCTCACCCCTCCACTTT	TRBV25-1	TRBJ1-6	14	-	-
CASSLLAGVYNEQFF	TGTGCCAGCAGTTTACTAGCGGGAGTTTACAATGAGCAGTTCTTC	TRBV27	TRBJ2-1	15	TRBD2	-
CAWGTGGPKLGQPQHF	TGTGCCTGGGGAACAGGGGGCCCTAAGCTGGGTCAGCCCCAGCATTTT	TRBV30	TRBJ1-5	16	TRBD1	-
CASSWGQPAQEQYF	TGTGCCAGCAGCTGGGGACAGCCGGCGCAGGAGCAGTACTTC	TRBV7-9	TRBJ2-7	14	TRBD1	few
CASSPMSEANYGYTF	TGTGCCAGCAGCCCGATGTCGGAGGCTAACTATGGCTACACCTTC	TRBV5-6	TRBJ1-2	15	-	few